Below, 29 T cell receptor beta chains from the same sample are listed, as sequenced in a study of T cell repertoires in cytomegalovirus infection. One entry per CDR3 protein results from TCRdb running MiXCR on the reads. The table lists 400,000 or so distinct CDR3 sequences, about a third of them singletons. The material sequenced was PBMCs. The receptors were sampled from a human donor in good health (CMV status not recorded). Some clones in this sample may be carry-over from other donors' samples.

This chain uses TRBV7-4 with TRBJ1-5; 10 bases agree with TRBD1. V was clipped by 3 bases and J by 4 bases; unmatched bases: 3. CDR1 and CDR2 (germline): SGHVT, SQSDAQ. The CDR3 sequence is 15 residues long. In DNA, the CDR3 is TGTGCCAGCAGCTTCTGGACAGGGGGTAATCAGCCCCAGCATTTT. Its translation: CASSFWTGGNQPQHF.

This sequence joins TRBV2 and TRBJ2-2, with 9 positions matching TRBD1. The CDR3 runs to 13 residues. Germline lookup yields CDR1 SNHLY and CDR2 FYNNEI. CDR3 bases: TGTGCGACGGGGACAGGGAGGCCCGGGGAGCTGTTTTTT. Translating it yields CATGTGRPGELFF.

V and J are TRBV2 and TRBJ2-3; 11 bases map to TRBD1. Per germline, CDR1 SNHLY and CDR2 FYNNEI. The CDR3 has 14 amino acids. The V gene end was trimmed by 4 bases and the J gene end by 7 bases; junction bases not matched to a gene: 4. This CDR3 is CASSGTDRGHTQYF. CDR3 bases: TGTGCCAGCAGTGGGACGGACAGGGGGCATACGCAGTATTTT.

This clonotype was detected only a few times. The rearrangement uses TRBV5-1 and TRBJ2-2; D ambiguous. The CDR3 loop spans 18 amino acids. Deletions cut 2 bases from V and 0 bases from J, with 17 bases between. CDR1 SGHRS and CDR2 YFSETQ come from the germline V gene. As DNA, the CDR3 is TGCGCCAGCAGCTTATCCCCTGGGTCGGATCCGAACACCGGGGAGCTGTTTTTT. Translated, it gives CASSLSPGSDPNTGELFF.

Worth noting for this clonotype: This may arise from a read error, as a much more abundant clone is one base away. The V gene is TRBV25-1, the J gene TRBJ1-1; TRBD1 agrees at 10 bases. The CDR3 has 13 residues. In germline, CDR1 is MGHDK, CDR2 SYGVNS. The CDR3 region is CASSEGDRGESFF. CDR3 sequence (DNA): TGTGCCAGCAGTGAGGGGGACAGGGGTGAATCTTTCTTT.

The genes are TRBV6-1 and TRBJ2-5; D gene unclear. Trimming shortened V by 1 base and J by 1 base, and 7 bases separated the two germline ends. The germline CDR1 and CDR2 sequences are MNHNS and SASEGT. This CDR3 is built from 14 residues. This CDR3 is CASSEGGGQETQYF. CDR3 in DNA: TGTGCCAGCAGTGAAGGTGGCGGCCAAGAGACCCAGTACTTC.

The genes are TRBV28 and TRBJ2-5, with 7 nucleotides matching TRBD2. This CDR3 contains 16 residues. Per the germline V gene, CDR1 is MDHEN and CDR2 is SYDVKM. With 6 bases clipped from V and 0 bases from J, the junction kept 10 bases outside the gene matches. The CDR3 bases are TGTGCCAGCAGATTCCAAGTGGGGGGGAACCAAGAGACCCAGTACTTC. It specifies CASRFQVGGNQETQYF.

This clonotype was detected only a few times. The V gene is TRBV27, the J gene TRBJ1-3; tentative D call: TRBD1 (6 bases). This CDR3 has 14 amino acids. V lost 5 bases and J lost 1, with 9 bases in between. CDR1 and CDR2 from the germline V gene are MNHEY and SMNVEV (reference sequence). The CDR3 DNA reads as TGTGCCAGCAGTAACAGGGAATCTGGAAACACCATATATTTT. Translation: CASSNRESGNTIYF.

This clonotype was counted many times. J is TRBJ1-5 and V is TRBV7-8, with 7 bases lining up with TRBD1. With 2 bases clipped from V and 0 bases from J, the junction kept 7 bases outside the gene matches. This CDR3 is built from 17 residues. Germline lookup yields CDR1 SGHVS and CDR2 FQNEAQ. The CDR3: CASSLSRGANSNQPQHF. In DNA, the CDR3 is TGTGCCAGCAGCTTAAGCAGGGGGGCTAATAGCAATCAGCCCCAGCATTTT.

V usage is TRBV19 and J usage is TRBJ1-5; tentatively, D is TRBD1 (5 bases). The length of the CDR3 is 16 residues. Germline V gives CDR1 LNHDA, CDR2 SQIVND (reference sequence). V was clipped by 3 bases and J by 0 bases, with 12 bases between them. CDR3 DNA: TGTGCCAGTAGTATTGGGACCGGTTATAGCAATCAGCCCCAGCATTTT. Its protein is CASSIGTGYSNQPQHF. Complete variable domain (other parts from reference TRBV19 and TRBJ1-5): DGGITQSPKYLFRKEGQNVTLSCEQNLNHDAMYWYRQDPGQGLRLIYYSQIVNDFQKGDIAEGYSVSREKKESFPLTVTSAQKNPTAFYLCASSIGTGYSNQPQHFGDGTRLSIL.

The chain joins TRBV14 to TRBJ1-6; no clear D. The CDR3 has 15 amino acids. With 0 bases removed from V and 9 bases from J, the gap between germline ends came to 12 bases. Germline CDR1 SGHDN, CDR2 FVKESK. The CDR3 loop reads CASSQDGIGRSPLHF. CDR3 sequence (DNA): TGTGCCAGCAGCCAAGATGGGATAGGCCGTTCACCCCTCCACTTT.

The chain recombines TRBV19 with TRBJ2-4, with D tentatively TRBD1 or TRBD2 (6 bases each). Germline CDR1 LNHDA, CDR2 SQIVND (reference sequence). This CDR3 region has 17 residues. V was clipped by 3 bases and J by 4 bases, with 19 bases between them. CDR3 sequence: CASSMTIGGASKNIQYF. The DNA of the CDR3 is TGTGCCAGTAGTATGACGATCGGGGGCGCTTCAAAAAACATTCAGTACTTC.

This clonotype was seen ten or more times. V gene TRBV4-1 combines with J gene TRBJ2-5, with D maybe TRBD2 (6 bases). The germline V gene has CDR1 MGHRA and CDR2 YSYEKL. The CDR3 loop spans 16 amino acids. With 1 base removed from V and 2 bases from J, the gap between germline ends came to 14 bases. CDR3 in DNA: TGCGCCAGCAGCCAAGCCTTAGCGGAGATTCAAGAGACCCAGTACTTC. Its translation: CASSQALAEIQETQYF.

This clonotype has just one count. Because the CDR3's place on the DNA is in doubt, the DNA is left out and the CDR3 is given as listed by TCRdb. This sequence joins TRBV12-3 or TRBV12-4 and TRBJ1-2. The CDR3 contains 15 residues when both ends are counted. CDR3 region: CASSTSGRGRYGYTF.

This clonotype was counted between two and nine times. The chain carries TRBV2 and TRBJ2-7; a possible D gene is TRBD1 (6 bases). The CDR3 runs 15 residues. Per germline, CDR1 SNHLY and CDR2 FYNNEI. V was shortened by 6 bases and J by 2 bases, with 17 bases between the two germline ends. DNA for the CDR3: TGTGCCAGCAGGGCCCTGGGTGACAGGACCTACGAGCAGTACTTC. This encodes CASRALGDRTYEQYF.

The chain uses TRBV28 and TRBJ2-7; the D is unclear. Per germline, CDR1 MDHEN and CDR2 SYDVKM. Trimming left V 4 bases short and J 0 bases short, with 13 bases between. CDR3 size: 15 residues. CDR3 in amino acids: CASSSPHGVSYEQYF. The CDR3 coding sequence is TGTGCCAGCAGTTCCCCTCATGGGGTCTCCTACGAGCAGTACTTC.

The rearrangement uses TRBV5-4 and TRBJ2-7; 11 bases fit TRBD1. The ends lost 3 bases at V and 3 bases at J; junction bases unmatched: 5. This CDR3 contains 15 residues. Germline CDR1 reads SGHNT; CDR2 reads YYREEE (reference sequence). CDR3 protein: CASSSQGQGVYEQYF. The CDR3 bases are TGTGCCAGCAGCTCGCAGGGACAGGGGGTCTACGAGCAGTACTTC.

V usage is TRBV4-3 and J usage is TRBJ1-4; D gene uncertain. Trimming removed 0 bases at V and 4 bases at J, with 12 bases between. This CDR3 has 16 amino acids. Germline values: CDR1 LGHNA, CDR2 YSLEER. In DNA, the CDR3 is TGCGCCAGCAGCCAAGATGGAGGCCCGGTTAATGAAAAACTGTTTTTT. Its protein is CASSQDGGPVNEKLFF.

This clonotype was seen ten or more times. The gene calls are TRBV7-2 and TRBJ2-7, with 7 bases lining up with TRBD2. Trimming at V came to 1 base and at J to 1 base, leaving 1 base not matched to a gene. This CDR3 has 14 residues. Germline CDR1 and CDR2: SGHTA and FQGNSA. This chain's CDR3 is CASSLGGGSYEQYF. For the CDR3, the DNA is TGTGCCAGCAGCTTAGGGGGGGGTTCCTACGAGCAGTACTTC.

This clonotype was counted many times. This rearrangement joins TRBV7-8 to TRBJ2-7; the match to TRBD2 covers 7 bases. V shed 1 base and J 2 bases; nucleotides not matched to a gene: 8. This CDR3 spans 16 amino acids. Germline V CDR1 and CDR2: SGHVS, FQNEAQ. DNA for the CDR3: TGTGCCAGCAGCTTAGGGGTAGCGGGCATTCCCTACGAGCAGTACTTC. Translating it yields CASSLGVAGIPYEQYF.

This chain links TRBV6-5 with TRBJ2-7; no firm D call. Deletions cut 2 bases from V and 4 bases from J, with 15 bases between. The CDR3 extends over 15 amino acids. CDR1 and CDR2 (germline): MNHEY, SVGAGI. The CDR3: CASSYQAVNRYEQYF. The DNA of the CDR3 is TGTGCCAGCAGTTACCAGGCAGTTAATAGGTACGAGCAGTACTTC.

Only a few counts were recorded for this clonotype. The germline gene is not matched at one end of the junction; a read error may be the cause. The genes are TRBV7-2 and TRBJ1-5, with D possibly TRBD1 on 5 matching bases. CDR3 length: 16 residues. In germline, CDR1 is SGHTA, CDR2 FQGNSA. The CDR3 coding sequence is TGTGCCAGCAGCTCAACGACCATCGGGGCCAATCGGCCCCAGCATTTT. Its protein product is CASSSTTIGANRPQHF.

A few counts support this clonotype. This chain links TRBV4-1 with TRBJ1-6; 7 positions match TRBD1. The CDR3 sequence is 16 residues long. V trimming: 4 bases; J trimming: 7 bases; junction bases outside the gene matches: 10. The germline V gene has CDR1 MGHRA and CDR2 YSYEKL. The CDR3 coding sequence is TGCGCCAGCAGCCTTAGGACAGGTGGAGACAATTCACCCCTCCACTTT. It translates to CASSLRTGGDNSPLHF.

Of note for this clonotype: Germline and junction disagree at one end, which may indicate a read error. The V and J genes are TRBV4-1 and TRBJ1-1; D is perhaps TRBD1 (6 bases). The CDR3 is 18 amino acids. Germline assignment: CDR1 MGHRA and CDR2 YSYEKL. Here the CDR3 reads CASSQDPSIWTANTDAFF. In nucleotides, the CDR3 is TGCGCCAGCAGCCAAGATCCCTCAATCTGGACAGCGAACACTGACGCTTTCTTT.

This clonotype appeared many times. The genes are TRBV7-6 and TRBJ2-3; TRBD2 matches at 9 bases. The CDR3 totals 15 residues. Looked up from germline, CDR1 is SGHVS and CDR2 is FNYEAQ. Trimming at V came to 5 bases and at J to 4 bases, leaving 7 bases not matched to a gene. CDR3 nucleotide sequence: TGTGCCAGCAGCCCCGTAGCGGGGGTGGCAGATACGCAGTATTTT. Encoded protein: CASSPVAGVADTQYF.

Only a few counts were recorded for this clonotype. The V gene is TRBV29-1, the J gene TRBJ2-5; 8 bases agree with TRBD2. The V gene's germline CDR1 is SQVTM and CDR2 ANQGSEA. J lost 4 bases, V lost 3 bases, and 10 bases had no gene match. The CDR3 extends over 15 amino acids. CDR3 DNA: TGCAGCGTTGAGTGGAACGGGGGGGCCGGAGAGACCCAGTACTTC. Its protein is CSVEWNGGAGETQYF.

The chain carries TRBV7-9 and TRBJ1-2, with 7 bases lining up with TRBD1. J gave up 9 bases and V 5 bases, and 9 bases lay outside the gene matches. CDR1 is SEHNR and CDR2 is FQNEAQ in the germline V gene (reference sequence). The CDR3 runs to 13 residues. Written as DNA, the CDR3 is TGTGCCAGCAGCCGAGTGACAGGGTATAGCTACACCTTC. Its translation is CASSRVTGYSYTF.

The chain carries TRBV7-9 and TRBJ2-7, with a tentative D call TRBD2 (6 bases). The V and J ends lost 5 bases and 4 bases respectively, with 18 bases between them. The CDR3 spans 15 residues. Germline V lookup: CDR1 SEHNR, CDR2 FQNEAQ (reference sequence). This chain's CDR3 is CASSVLGLSRYEQYF. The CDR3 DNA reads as TGTGCCAGCAGCGTACTCGGACTATCTAGATACGAGCAGTACTTC. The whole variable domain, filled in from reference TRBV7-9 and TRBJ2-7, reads DTGVSQNPRHKITKRGQNVTFRCDPISEHNRLYWYRQTLGQGPEFLTYFQNEAQLEKSRLLSDRFSAERPKGSFSTLEIQRTEQGDSAMYLCASSVLGLSRYEQYFGPGTRLTVT.

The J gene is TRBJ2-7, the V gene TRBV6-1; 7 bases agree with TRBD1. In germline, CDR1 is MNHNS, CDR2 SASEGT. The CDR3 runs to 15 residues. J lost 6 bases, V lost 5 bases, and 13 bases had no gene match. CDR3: CASSPGTEAPSEQYF. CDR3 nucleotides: TGTGCCAGCAGTCCCGGGACAGAGGCGCCCAGCGAGCAGTACTTC.